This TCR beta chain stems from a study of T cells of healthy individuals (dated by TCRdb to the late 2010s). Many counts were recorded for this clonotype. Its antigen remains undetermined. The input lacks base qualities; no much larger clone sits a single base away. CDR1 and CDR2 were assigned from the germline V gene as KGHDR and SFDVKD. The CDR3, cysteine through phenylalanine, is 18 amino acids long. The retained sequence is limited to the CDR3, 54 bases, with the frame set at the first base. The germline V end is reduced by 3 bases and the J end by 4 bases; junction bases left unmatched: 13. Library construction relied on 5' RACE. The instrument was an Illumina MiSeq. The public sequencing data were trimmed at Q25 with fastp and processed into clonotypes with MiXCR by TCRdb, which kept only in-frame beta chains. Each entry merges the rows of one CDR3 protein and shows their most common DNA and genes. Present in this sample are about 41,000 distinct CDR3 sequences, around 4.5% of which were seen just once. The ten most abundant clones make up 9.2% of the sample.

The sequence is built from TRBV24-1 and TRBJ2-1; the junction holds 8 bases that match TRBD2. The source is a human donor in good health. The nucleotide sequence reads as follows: TGTGCCACCAGTGATCCGCGCGGGAGCGGGAGAAATTACAATGAGCAGTTCTTC. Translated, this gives CATSDPRGSGRNYNEQFF.